This passage covers 21 T cell receptor beta chains from one sample sequenced in a study of human T cells and chemical hapten exposure (dated by TCRdb to the early 2020s). The method was RACE. TCRdb records NextSeq 500 as the sequencer. The public sequencing data were trimmed at Q25 with fastp and processed into clonotypes with MiXCR by TCRdb, which kept only in-frame beta chains. One record per CDR3 amino acid sequence lists the most common genes and DNA. In this sample the table shows roughly 380,000 distinct CDR3 sequences, more than 4.5% of which occur a single time. Clones ranked in the top ten supply 2.5% to 3% of the sample. The time point tag for this specimen amounts to: pre-sensitization, week 0. The treatment or condition label, as the study defines it: therapeutic diphenylcyclopropenone sensitization with weekly scalp DPC. The sample consisted of whole blood, taken in connection with sensitization to the hapten diphenylcyclopropenone (DPC). The receptors shown here come from a woman in her 50s with alopecia areata. Some clones in this sample may be carry-over from other donors' samples.

The gene calls are TRBV2 and TRBJ1-4; D is unclear. Trimming left V 5 bases short and J 13 bases short, with 14 bases between. The germline V gene encodes CDR1 SNHLY and CDR2 FYNNEI. The CDR3 contains 12 residues. CDR3 region: CASSPLRRGLFF. DNA of the CDR3: TGTGCCAGCAGTCCCCTGAGGCGGGGACTGTTTTTT.

This clonotype turned up a few times. The chain employs TRBV3-1 and TRBJ2-1; 10 bases line up with TRBD2. The V gene end was trimmed by 3 bases and the J gene end by 7 bases; junction bases not matched to a gene: 9. The CDR3 consists of 16 residues. CDR1 and CDR2 from the germline V gene are LGHDT and YNNKEL (reference sequence). The CDR3: CASSHRRASGGNEQFF. CDR3 DNA sequence: TGTGCCAGCAGCCATAGGAGGGCTAGCGGGGGTAATGAGCAGTTCTTC.

The table lists this clonotype with a few counts. The CDR3 protein is CASSHFRTAYEQYF. The CDR3 nucleotides are TGTGCCAGCAGCCATTTTAGGACAGCCTACGAGCAGTACTTC. This chain joins TRBV16 and TRBJ2-7; D possibly corresponds to TRBD1 (6 bases). This CDR3 is 14 amino acids long. Between the trimmed V and J ends, which lost 3 bases and 2 bases, there was a span of 11 bases. Looked up from germline, CDR1 is KGHSY and CDR2 is FQNENV.

This clonotype occurred a few times. The V gene is TRBV4-1, the J gene TRBJ2-3; perhaps D is TRBD1 or TRBD2 (5 bases each). V gave up 1 base and J gave up 2 bases, with 10 bases separating them. Germline CDR1 and CDR2: MGHRA and YSYEKL. This CDR3 has 15 amino acids. CDR3 residues: CASSQVAGTTDTQYF. In nucleotides, the CDR3 is TGCGCCAGCAGCCAAGTAGCCGGGACCACAGATACGCAGTATTTT.

This clonotype was counted only a few times. The chain joins TRBV20-1 to TRBJ2-3; 7 bases agree with TRBD2. CDR3 length: 18 residues. Losses at the gene ends were 2 bases for V and 0 bases for J; bases not matched to a gene: 14. The V gene's germline CDR1 is DFQATT and CDR2 SNEGSKA (reference sequence). The CDR3 bases are TGCAGTGCTAGACCGGGGCCCTTTCTAGCGGTTAGCACAGATACGCAGTATTTT. Translation gives CSARPGPFLAVSTDTQYF.

V gene TRBV27 combines with J gene TRBJ2-7, with D possibly matching TRBD1 (6 bases). V lost 3 bases to trimming and J lost 0 bases, with 12 bases between them. Per the germline V gene, CDR1 is MNHEY and CDR2 is SMNVEV (reference sequence). The CDR3 is made up of 15 amino acids. The CDR3 loop is CASSFRRGHSYEQYF. CDR3 nucleotides: TGTGCCAGCAGTTTCCGCAGGGGACACTCCTACGAGCAGTACTTC.

This clonotype has a handful of counts. CDR3 nucleotides: TGTGCCAGCAGTCCTACAGGGGGGGTTCAGCCCCAGCATTTT. Translated, it gives CASSPTGGVQPQHF. This chain connects TRBV12-3 or TRBV12-4 to TRBJ1-5; 8 bases line up with TRBD1. Trimming removed 5 bases from V and 6 bases from J; junction bases left unmatched: 6. The CDR3 is 14 amino acids.

The chain links TRBV24-1 to TRBJ2-1; D might be TRBD1 (6 bases). The CDR3 runs to 14 residues. Trimming took 2 bases from V and 10 from J, leaving 14 bases between them. Per germline, CDR1 KGHDR and CDR2 SFDVKD. The CDR3 sequence is CATSDSDRLNEQFF. The DNA of the CDR3 is TGTGCCACCAGTGATTCAGACAGGCTTAACGAGCAGTTCTTC.

In this sample, this clonotype turned up a few times. The rearrangement joins TRBV13 to TRBJ2-1; D gene uncertain. Per the germline V gene, CDR1 is PRHDT and CDR2 is FYEKMQ (reference sequence). The CDR3 spans 12 residues. Trimming cost V 1 base and J 9 bases, with 7 bases left between them. The CDR3 nucleotides are TGTGCCAGCAGCTTAGCACCCAGTGAGCAGTTCTTC. It yields the protein CASSLAPSEQFF.

This clonotype occurred a few times. The chain recombines TRBV27 with TRBJ2-7; 13 nucleotides match TRBD2. The germline gives CDR1 MNHEY, CDR2 SMNVEV (reference sequence). The CDR3 is made up of 15 amino acids. V was pared by 6 bases and J by 7 bases, with 9 bases of the junction left unmatched. Written as DNA, the CDR3 is TGTGCCAGCAGGCTTACTAGCGGGGGGGCTGGAGAGCAGTACTTC. It yields the protein CASRLTSGGAGEQYF.

This clonotype was picked up many times. CDR3 nucleotide sequence: TGTGCCAGCAGCCGGACAGGCTCGCCTAATGAAAAACTGTTTTTT. Translated: CASSRTGSPNEKLFF. The chain couples TRBV13 to TRBJ1-4, with 7 positions matching TRBD1. The CDR3 extends over 15 amino acids. Per the germline V gene, CDR1 is PRHDT and CDR2 is FYEKMQ (reference sequence). With 5 bases clipped from V and 3 bases from J, the junction kept 6 bases outside the gene matches.

This clonotype was counted between two and nine times. CDR3 nucleotide sequence: TGTGCCAGCTCCCCCGAAGGACTGAACACTGAAGCTTTCTTT. It is translated as CASSPEGLNTEAFF. The chain joins TRBV18 to TRBJ1-1; D is unclear. The V end was cut by 6 bases, the J end by 0 bases, with 11 bases between. This CDR3 region has 14 residues. Germline CDR1 is KGHSH and CDR2 is LQKENI.

This chain connects TRBV13 to TRBJ1-1; no firm D call. Trimming left V 0 bases short and J 6 bases short, with 8 bases between. The CDR3 consists of 13 residues. Germline lookup yields CDR1 PRHDT and CDR2 FYEKMQ (reference sequence). The CDR3 sequence is CASSLGTGAEAFF. CDR3 DNA sequence: TGTGCCAGCAGCTTAGGAACTGGGGCTGAAGCTTTCTTT. Variable domain in full (rest from reference TRBV13 and TRBJ1-1): AAGVIQSPRHLIKEKRETATLKCYPIPRHDTVYWYQQGPGQDPQFLISFYEKMQSDKGSIPDRFSAQQFSDYHSELNMSSLELGDSALYFCASSLGTGAEAFFGQGTRLTVV.

The rearrangement joins TRBV3-1 to TRBJ2-5, with D possibly called TRBD1 or TRBD2 (5 bases each). Germline values: CDR1 LGHDT, CDR2 YNNKEL (reference sequence). V lost 1 base, J lost 4 bases, and 16 bases lay in between. This CDR3 region has 16 residues. CDR3 in amino acids: CASSQGTGTEGETQYF. In DNA form, the CDR3 reads TGTGCCAGCAGCCAAGGGACCGGGACCGAGGGAGAGACCCAGTACTTC.

The table lists this clonotype with a few counts. The chain links TRBV7-9 to TRBJ1-4, with D unresolved. This CDR3 spans 13 amino acids. The ends were cut back, 6 bases at V and 8 bases at J, with 13 bases in the middle. From germline, CDR1 is SEHNR and CDR2 FQNEAQ (reference sequence). CDR3 nucleotides: TGTGCCAGCAGGCAAGGCGGTTCGGAAAAACTGTTTTTT. Translation: CASRQGGSEKLFF.

V usage is TRBV9 and J usage is TRBJ2-1; D not resolved. Germline-derived CDR1 and CDR2 are SGDLS and YYNGEE. CDR3 length: 15 residues. Trimming shortened V by 0 bases and J by 5 bases, and 12 bases separated the two germline ends. CDR3 in DNA: TGTGCCAGCAGCGTAGGGCAGGCCCTAGACAATGAGCAGTTCTTC. Amino acid sequence: CASSVGQALDNEQFF.

The gene calls are TRBV6-4 and TRBJ2-1; 10 bases line up with TRBD2. The germline gives CDR1 MRHNA, CDR2 SNTAGT. The V segment lost 8 bases and the J segment 6 bases; nucleotides outside the gene matches: 4. This CDR3 spans 13 amino acids. The CDR3 sequence: CASGASGSNEQFF. The CDR3 bases are TGTGCCAGCGGAGCTAGCGGGAGCAATGAGCAGTTCTTC.

This clonotype has ten or more counts. The chain uses TRBV5-1 and TRBJ2-7; 8 bases match TRBD1. CDR3 size: 14 residues. V was pared by 1 base and J by 5 bases, with 5 bases of the junction left unmatched. Germline CDR1 is SGHRS and CDR2 is YFSETQ. CDR3 coding DNA: TGCGCCAGCAGCTTGTCAGGGGGCGAGGACGAGCAGTACTTC. Its translation: CASSLSGGEDEQYF.

This clonotype was seen a handful of times. V usage is TRBV27 and J usage is TRBJ1-2; D gene uncertain. Germline-derived CDR1 and CDR2 are MNHEY and SMNVEV (reference sequence). V lost 4 bases and J lost 7, with 25 bases in between. This CDR3 comprises 17 residues. The CDR3 nucleotides are TGTGCCAGCAGTTCCAACGCGGCAGTCATGCCGAAGGGTGGCTACACCTTC. This encodes CASSSNAAVMPKGGYTF.

The chain employs TRBV6-5 and TRBJ2-7; unclear D gene. Deletions cut 7 bases from V and 3 bases from J, with 13 bases between. This CDR3 is 13 amino acids long. Germline V gene sequence: CDR1 MNHEY, CDR2 SVGAGI. CDR3 in DNA: TGTGCCAGCACTCCCGGGCCGAACTACGAGCAGTACTTC. Its translation is CASTPGPNYEQYF.

The chain is built from TRBV9 and TRBJ2-7; possible D gene TRBD1, 6 bases. The germline V gene encodes CDR1 SGDLS and CDR2 YYNGEE. The germline V and J ends were trimmed by 0 bases and 3 bases, with 10 bases remaining between them. This CDR3 comprises 14 residues. The CDR3 coding sequence is TGTGCCAGCAGCGTAGCACAGGGAAGCTACGAGCAGTACTTC. It translates to CASSVAQGSYEQYF.